Listed below are T cell receptor beta chains from one sample, sequenced in a study of T-cell reconstitution after alpha-beta-depleted transplantation in children. TCRdb analysed the PCR reads with MiXCR anew, one entry per CDR3 protein. Of around 600,000 distinct CDR3 sequences detected, roughly a tenth appear once; the ten largest clones hold about 4.2%. Sequenced here: PBMCs from the stem cell graft donor, sampled from the stem cell graft. These receptors were collected from a human donor who donated a stem cell graft to a child with acute myeloid leukemia. CDR3s include the opening cysteine and the closing phenylalanine or tryptophan. D genes are given only for firm matches. Not every row has a clone size; where given, it reads once, few, many or a size class.

v_gene: TRBV7-9
d_gene: .
abundance: .
j_gene: TRBJ2-3
CDR3nt: TGTGCCAGCAGCTTACAGGTTCGTGGAGATACGCAGTATTTT
CDR3aa: CASSLQVRGDTQYF

v_gene: TRBV9
d_gene: .
abundance: few
j_gene: TRBJ1-5
CDR3nt: TGTGCCAGCAGCGCTGGACCCGGGCCGAGAAATCAGCCCCAGCATTTT
CDR3aa: CASSAGPGPRNQPQHF

v_gene: TRBV29-1
d_gene: .
abundance: .
j_gene: TRBJ1-2
CDR3nt: TGCAGCGTTGACCACTTACAGGGACTGTATGGCTACACCTTC
CDR3aa: CSVDHLQGLYGYTF

v_gene: TRBV28
d_gene: TRBD2
abundance: .
j_gene: TRBJ2-7
CDR3nt: TGTGCCAGCAGTCCCCCGGGACTAGCGGGATCCTACGAGCAGTACTTC
CDR3aa: CASSPPGLAGSYEQYF

v_gene: TRBV6-2/TRBV6-3
d_gene: .
abundance: many
j_gene: TRBJ1-1
CDR3nt: TGTGCCAGCAGTCTAAAAAAGGGGGGAACTGAAGCTTTCTTT
CDR3aa: CASSLKKGGTEAFF

v_gene: TRBV15
d_gene: .
abundance: .
j_gene: TRBJ2-7
CDR3nt: TGTGCCACCAGCGCCTTTGGGGGGTCCACCGACAACGAGCAGTACTTC
CDR3aa: CATSAFGGSTDNEQYF

v_gene: TRBV10-3
d_gene: TRBD1
abundance: .
j_gene: TRBJ1-2
CDR3nt: TGTGCCATCAGTGAGAATAGACAGGGGAACTATGGCTACACCTTC
CDR3aa: CAISENRQGNYGYTF

v_gene: TRBV18
d_gene: TRBD1
abundance: .
j_gene: TRBJ1-2
CDR3nt: TGTGCCAGCTCAGGACAGGGCCTCCAAGGCTACACCTTC
CDR3aa: CASSGQGLQGYTF

v_gene: TRBV25-1
d_gene: .
abundance: few
j_gene: TRBJ1-2
CDR3nt: TGTGCCAGCGTCGGGGGCGTTGGCTACACCTTC
CDR3aa: CASVGGVGYTF

v_gene: TRBV7-2
d_gene: TRBD2
abundance: .
j_gene: TRBJ2-3
CDR3nt: TGTGCCAGCAGCTTAGGCTTACTAGCGGGAACAGATACGCAGTATTTT
CDR3aa: CASSLGLLAGTDTQYF

v_gene: TRBV7-2
d_gene: .
abundance: few
j_gene: TRBJ1-4
CDR3nt: TGTGCCAGCAGCTTAGTCAGGGCAACTAATGAAAAACTGTTTTTT
CDR3aa: CASSLVRATNEKLFF

v_gene: TRBV5-6
d_gene: TRBD2
abundance: .
j_gene: TRBJ2-3
CDR3nt: TGTGCCAGCAGCTTCTTAGCGGGAGAACATACGCAGTATTTT
CDR3aa: CASSFLAGEHTQYF

v_gene: TRBV3-1
d_gene: TRBD2
abundance: many
j_gene: TRBJ2-1
CDR3nt: TGTGCCAGCAGCCTTATAGCGGGGCGCTTTTACAATGAGCAGTTCTTC
CDR3aa: CASSLIAGRFYNEQFF

v_gene: TRBV7-3
d_gene: .
abundance: .
j_gene: TRBJ1-1
CDR3nt: TGTGCCAGCAGCTTAACTCCGGTAGGGACATTACTTGACACTGAAGCTTTCTTT
CDR3aa: CASSLTPVGTLLDTEAFF

v_gene: TRBV20-1
d_gene: TRBD1
abundance: few
j_gene: TRBJ1-5
CDR3nt: TGCAGTGCTTCCAAGACAGGGGATAGTCAGCCCCAGCATTTT
CDR3aa: CSASKTGDSQPQHF

v_gene: TRBV7-9
d_gene: .
abundance: few
j_gene: TRBJ2-7
CDR3nt: TGTGCCAGCAGCTTAAAGAGCGACCTCGGGAACTCCTACGAGCAGTACTTC
CDR3aa: CASSLKSDLGNSYEQYF